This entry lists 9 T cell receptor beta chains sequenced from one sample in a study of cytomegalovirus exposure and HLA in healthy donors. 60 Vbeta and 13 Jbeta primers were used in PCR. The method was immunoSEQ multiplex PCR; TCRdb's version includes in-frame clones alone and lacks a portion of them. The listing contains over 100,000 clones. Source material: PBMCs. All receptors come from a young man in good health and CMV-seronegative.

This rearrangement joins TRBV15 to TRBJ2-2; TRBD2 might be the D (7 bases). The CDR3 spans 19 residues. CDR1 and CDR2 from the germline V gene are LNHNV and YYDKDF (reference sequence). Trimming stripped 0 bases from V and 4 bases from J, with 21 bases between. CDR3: CATSRDIIMAGDITGELFF. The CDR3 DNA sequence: TGTGCCACCAGCAGAGATATCATAATGGCGGGGGACATCACCGGGGAGCTGTTTTTT.

In nucleotides, the CDR3 is TGTGCCAGCATGGCACCCCTGCAGCCCCAGCATTTT. It translates to CASMAPLQPQHF. The chain employs TRBV2 and TRBJ1-5; D is undetermined. The V and J ends lost 7 bases and 7 bases respectively, with 11 bases between them. The germline CDR1 and CDR2 sequences are SNHLY and FYNNEI. The CDR3 covers 12 residues.

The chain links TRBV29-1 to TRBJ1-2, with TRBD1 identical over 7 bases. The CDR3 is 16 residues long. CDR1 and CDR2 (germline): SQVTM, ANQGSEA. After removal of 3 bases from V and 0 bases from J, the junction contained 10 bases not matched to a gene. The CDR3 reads CSVERFGTDSNYGYTF. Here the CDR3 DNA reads TGCAGCGTTGAGCGGTTCGGGACAGACTCTAACTATGGCTACACCTTC.

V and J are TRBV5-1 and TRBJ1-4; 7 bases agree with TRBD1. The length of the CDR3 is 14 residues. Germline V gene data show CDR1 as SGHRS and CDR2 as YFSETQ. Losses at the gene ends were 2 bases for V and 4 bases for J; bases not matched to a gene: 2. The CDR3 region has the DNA TGCGCCAGCAGCTTCCGGGACAGTAATGAAAAACTGTTTTTT. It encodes CASSFRDSNEKLFF.

CDR3 in DNA: TGTGCCAGCAGGGAAACAGGGAACAGACTGTTTTTT. This codes for CASRETGNRLFF. The chain employs TRBV28 and TRBJ1-4, with D perhaps TRBD1 (6 bases). The CDR3 covers 12 residues. V was shortened by 6 bases and J by 13 bases, with 15 bases between the two germline ends. Germline CDR1 MDHEN, CDR2 SYDVKM.

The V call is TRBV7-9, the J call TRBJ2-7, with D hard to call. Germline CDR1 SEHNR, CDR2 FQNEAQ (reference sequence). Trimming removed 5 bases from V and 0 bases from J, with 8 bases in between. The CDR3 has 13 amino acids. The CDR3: CASSRGASYEQYF. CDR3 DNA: TGTGCCAGCAGCCGCGGAGCCTCCTACGAGCAGTACTTC. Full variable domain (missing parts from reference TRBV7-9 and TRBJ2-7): DTGVSQNPRHKITKRGQNVTFRCDPISEHNRLYWYRQTLGQGPEFLTYFQNEAQLEKSRLLSDRFSAERPKGSFSTLEIQRTEQGDSAMYLCASSRGASYEQYFGPGTRLTVT.

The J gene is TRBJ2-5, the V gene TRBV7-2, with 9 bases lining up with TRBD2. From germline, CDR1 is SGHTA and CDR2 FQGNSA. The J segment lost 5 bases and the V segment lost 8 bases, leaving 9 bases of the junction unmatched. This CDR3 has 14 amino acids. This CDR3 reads CASPPLAGLETQYF. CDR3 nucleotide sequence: TGTGCCAGCCCCCCTCTAGCGGGGTTGGAGACCCAGTACTTC.

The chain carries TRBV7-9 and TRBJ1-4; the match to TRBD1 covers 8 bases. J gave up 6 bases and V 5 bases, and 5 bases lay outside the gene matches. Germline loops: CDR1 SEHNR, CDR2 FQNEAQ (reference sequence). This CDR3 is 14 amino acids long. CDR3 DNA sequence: TGTGCCAGCAGCGGACAGGGCATAGATGAAAAACTGTTTTTT. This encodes CASSGQGIDEKLFF.

The CDR3 region is CASSLYWGAGTGVGTEAFF. CDR3 nucleotide sequence: TGTGCCAGCAGCTTATACTGGGGGGCCGGGACAGGGGTAGGAACTGAAGCTTTCTTT. The V call is TRBV7-2, the J call TRBJ1-1; 10 bases match TRBD1. This CDR3 region has 19 residues. In germline, CDR1 is SGHTA, CDR2 FQGNSA. V gave up 2 bases and J gave up 5 bases; unmatched junction bases: 17.